The 17 T cell receptor beta chains below were found in one sample sequenced in a study of T-cell memory formation after mild COVID-19. MiXCR, applied by TCRdb to the 5' RACE reads, yields one record per CDR3 protein. The profile shows about 470,000 distinct CDR3 sequences, nearly 25% of them singletons. The sequenced sample consisted of PBMCs or a T cell subset sorted from them (not recorded which). The source is an adult woman who had mild COVID-19 (a few samples of this study predate the infection). Cell type and time point are not known.

This clonotype was recorded a few times. CDR3 sequence reads: CASSGGGTETQYF. CDR3 bases: TGCGCCAGCAGCGGGGGGGGGACGGAGACCCAGTACTTC. The V and J genes are TRBV5-1 and TRBJ2-5, with 7 bases that match TRBD2. Germline loops: CDR1 SGHRS, CDR2 YFSETQ. J lost 5 bases, V lost 4 bases, and 5 bases had no gene match. The CDR3 loop spans 13 amino acids.

This clonotype was detected once. The rearrangement uses TRBV4-1 and TRBJ2-5; D is possibly TRBD1 (6 bases). The CDR3 length is 16 residues. Germline-derived CDR1 and CDR2 are MGHRA and YSYEKL. V was pared by 3 bases and J by 1 base, with 15 bases between. DNA of the CDR3: TGCGCCAGCAGCCATCCCGCCAGGGGCGGCCAAGAGACCCAGTACTTC. Amino acid sequence: CASSHPARGGQETQYF.

This clonotype was seen a handful of times. V usage is TRBV14 and J usage is TRBJ2-4; D may be TRBD2 (5 bases). CDR3 length: 14 amino acids. Germline V gene data show CDR1 as SGHDN and CDR2 as FVKESK. Trimming pared 4 bases from V and 2 bases from J, leaving 9 bases between. CDR3 region: CASSLAGTKNIQYF. In DNA form, the CDR3 reads TGTGCCAGCAGCCTTGCGGGTACCAAAAACATTCAGTACTTC. The variable domain in full, with the rest retrieved from reference TRBV14 and TRBJ2-4, is EAGVTQFPSHSVIEKGQTVTLRCDPISGHDNLYWYRRVMGKEIKFLLHFVKESKQDESGMPNNRFLAERTGGTYSTLKVQPAELEDSGVYFCASSLAGTKNIQYFGAGTRLSVL.

This clonotype was counted between two and nine times. The V gene is TRBV7-3, the J gene TRBJ2-2; 12 bases agree with TRBD2. J lost 5 bases, V lost 4 bases, and 14 bases had no gene match. Looked up from germline, CDR1 is SGHTA and CDR2 is FQGTGA. This CDR3 comprises 19 residues. CDR3 sequence: CASSSPSLAGGPGTGELFF. In DNA form, the CDR3 reads TGTGCCAGCAGCTCCCCCTCCCTAGCGGGGGGGCCGGGGACCGGGGAGCTGTTTTTT.

This clonotype was seen only a few times. V and J are TRBV4-1 and TRBJ2-4; 15 bases agree with TRBD2. CDR1 is MGHRA, CDR2 YSYEKL, per germline. This CDR3 has 18 amino acids. The J segment lost 1 base and the V segment lost 3 bases, leaving 4 bases of the junction unmatched. CDR3 sequence: CASSQGLAGGIAKNIQYF. In DNA, the CDR3 is TGCGCCAGCAGCCAGGGACTAGCGGGAGGAATCGCCAAAAACATTCAGTACTTC.

The chain employs TRBV5-1 and TRBJ2-1; 7 bases align to TRBD1. The CDR3 spans 16 residues. Trimming at V came to 1 base and at J to 5 bases, leaving 9 bases not matched to a gene. Germline CDR1 SGHRS, CDR2 YFSETQ. The CDR3 DNA reads as TGCGCCAGCAGCTTGTATAGGGGGCTAAAGAACAATGAGCAGTTCTTC. It encodes CASSLYRGLKNNEQFF.

The rearrangement uses TRBV9 and TRBJ1-2; D perhaps matches TRBD1 (6 bases). The V gene's germline CDR1 is SGDLS and CDR2 YYNGEE. The CDR3 runs to 15 residues. Trimming stripped 5 bases from V and 4 bases from J, with 18 bases between. CDR3 DNA sequence: TGTGCCAGCAGTGTCGCGGGACACGCGTTCTATGGCTACACCTTC. It translates to CASSVAGHAFYGYTF. Using reference TRBV9 and TRBJ1-2 for the parts outside the CDR3, the full variable domain is DSGVTQTPKHLITATGQRVTLRCSPRSGDLSVYWYQQSLDQGLQFLIQYYNGEERAKGNILERFSAQQFPDLHSELNLSSLELGDSALYFCASSVAGHAFYGYTFGSGTRLTVV.

The chain has TRBV7-8 and TRBJ2-1; TRBD2 aligns across 9 bases. With V trimmed by 4 bases and J by 4 bases, 5 bases remained unmatched. There are 15 residues in the CDR3. CDR1 is SGHVS, CDR2 FQNEAQ, per germline. The CDR3 nucleotides read TGTGCCAGCAGCTATGTAGCGGGAGAGTACAATGAGCAGTTCTTC. Its protein product is CASSYVAGEYNEQFF.

V and J are TRBV5-6 and TRBJ2-5; D gene uncertain. CDR1 and CDR2 (germline): SGHDT, YYEEEE. The V gene lost 0 bases and the J gene lost 10 bases, with 13 bases spanning the gap. The CDR3 loop spans 13 amino acids. The CDR3 region has the DNA TGTGCCAGCAGCTTGGGAACTACATGGGACCAGTACTTC. This codes for CASSLGTTWDQYF.

The CDR3 is CATSRDWQPQHF. The CDR3 DNA follows: TGTGCCACCAGCAGAGATTGGCAGCCCCAGCATTTT. The chain couples TRBV15 to TRBJ1-5; D is undetermined. Germline V CDR1 and CDR2: LNHNV, YYDKDF (reference sequence). Trimming took 0 bases from V and 7 from J, leaving 4 bases between them. This CDR3 contains 12 residues.

This clonotype was counted only a few times. This rearrangement joins TRBV29-1 to TRBJ2-1; unclear D gene. Germline V CDR1 and CDR2: SQVTM, ANQGSEA. V was pared by 2 bases and J by 0 bases, with 8 bases between. The CDR3 is made up of 14 amino acids. The CDR3 is CSVEKWSSYNEQFF. CDR3 nucleotides: TGCAGCGTTGAAAAGTGGAGCTCCTACAATGAGCAGTTCTTC.

The rearrangement links TRBV7-2 to TRBJ1-5; D perhaps matches TRBD1 (6 bases). Germline CDR1 and CDR2: SGHTA and FQGNSA. The V end was cut by 2 bases, the J end by 5 bases, with 10 bases between. The CDR3 has 14 amino acids. This CDR3 reads CASSLRGTYQPQHF. CDR3 in DNA: TGTGCCAGCAGCTTAAGGGGGACTTATCAGCCCCAGCATTTT.

Only a few counts were recorded for this clonotype. V and J are TRBV5-6 and TRBJ2-5; D is tentatively TRBD1 or TRBD2 (5 bases each). V dropped 0 bases and J dropped 4 bases, with 10 bases sitting between them. This CDR3 is 14 amino acids long. Germline CDR1 and CDR2: SGHDT and YYEEEE. The chain's CDR3 is CASSLARGVETQYF. In DNA, the CDR3 is TGTGCCAGCAGCTTGGCCCGAGGGGTAGAGACCCAGTACTTC.

The chain combines TRBV15 with TRBJ2-5, with D maybe TRBD2 (7 bases). Trimming took 5 bases from V and 5 from J, leaving 18 bases between them. The germline V gene has CDR1 LNHNV and CDR2 YYDKDF (reference sequence). The CDR3 loop spans 15 amino acids. The chain's CDR3 is CATSLNPGGAETQYF. CDR3 bases: TGTGCCACCAGCCTTAACCCGGGGGGCGCGGAGACCCAGTACTTC.

This chain joins TRBV5-1 and TRBJ1-2, with 8 bases that match TRBD1. The V gene end was trimmed by 1 base and the J gene end by 4 bases; junction bases not matched to a gene: 3. In germline, CDR1 is SGHRS, CDR2 YFSETQ. The CDR3 extends over 14 amino acids. In DNA, the CDR3 is TGCGCCAGCAGCTTGACAGGGGGACTCTATGGCTACACCTTC. Protein sequence: CASSLTGGLYGYTF.

Concerning this clonotype itself: A junction end diverges from the germline sequence, so it may reflect a read error. The gene calls are TRBV11-2 and TRBJ1-2; no clear D gene. Germline CDR1 SGHAT, CDR2 FQNNGV. The CDR3 contains 14 residues. CDR3 DNA: TGTGCCAGCACCTTAGGACTCAGTAACTATGGCTACACCTTC. Protein: CASTLGLSNYGYTF.

The chain employs TRBV3-1 and TRBJ2-1; 9 positions match TRBD1. This CDR3 is built from 16 residues. V dropped 1 base and J dropped 4; count of bases not matched to a gene: 5. CDR1 is LGHDT, CDR2 YNNKEL, per germline (reference sequence). The CDR3 loop reads CASSQADRGWYNEQFF. The CDR3 nucleotides read TGTGCCAGCAGCCAAGCGGACAGGGGATGGTACAATGAGCAGTTCTTC.